The clone carrying this T cell receptor (beta chain) was picked up one time. These data belong to a study of blood T cell repertoires in COVID-19. About the study: Sources were T cells, B-cell-depleted T cells, or PBMCs; the material itself was cDNA or gDNA.

Per the study methods: Reference gene primer amplification gave nucleated cell count estimates. Here immunoSEQ multiplex PCR was the method, and the copy in TCRdb shows in-frame clones only, minus some. The V and J calls and clone size come from that table; D and trimming were worked out from the DNA. The table includes nearly 35,000 clones, 70% to 90% detected once. Losses at the gene ends were 4 bases for V and 10 bases for J; bases not matched to a gene: 17. From germline, CDR1 is LGHDT and CDR2 YNNKEL (reference sequence). The CDR3 loop spans 16 amino acids. The rearrangement joins TRBV3-1 (or the pseudogene TRBV3-2) to TRBJ1-1, with 8 bases lining up with TRBD1. Sample: peripheral blood. The sequence was obtained from a human donor in a cohort sampled during active COVID-19. DNA for the CDR3: TGTGCCAGCAGCCCCAAGACAGGAGGGACAGGACCCGCAGCTTTCTTT. Translating it yields CASSPKTGGTGPAAFF.